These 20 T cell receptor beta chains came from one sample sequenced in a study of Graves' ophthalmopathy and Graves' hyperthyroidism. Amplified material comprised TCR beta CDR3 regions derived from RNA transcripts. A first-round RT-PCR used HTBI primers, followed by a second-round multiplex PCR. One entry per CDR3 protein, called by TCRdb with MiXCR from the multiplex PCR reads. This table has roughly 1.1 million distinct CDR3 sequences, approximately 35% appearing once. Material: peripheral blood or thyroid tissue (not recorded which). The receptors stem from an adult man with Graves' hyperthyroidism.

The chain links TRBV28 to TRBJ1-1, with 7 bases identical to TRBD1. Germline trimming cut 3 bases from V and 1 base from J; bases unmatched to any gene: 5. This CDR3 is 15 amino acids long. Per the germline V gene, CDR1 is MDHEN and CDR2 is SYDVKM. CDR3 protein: CASSFVGQKNTEAFF. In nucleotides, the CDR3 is TGTGCCAGCAGTTTTGTGGGACAGAAGAACACTGAAGCTTTCTTT.

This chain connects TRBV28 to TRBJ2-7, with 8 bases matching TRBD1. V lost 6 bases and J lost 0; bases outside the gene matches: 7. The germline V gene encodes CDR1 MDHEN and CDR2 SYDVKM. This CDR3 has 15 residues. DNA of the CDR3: TGTGCCAGCAGCGGCCGGGACAGGAGCTCCTACGAGCAGTACTTC. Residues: CASSGRDRSSYEQYF. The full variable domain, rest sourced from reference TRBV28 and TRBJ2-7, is DVKVTQSSRYLVKRTGEKVFLECVQDMDHENMFWYRQDPGLGLRLIYFSYDVKMKEKGDIPEGYSVSREKKERFSLILESASTNQTSMYLCASSGRDRSSYEQYFGPGTRLTVT.

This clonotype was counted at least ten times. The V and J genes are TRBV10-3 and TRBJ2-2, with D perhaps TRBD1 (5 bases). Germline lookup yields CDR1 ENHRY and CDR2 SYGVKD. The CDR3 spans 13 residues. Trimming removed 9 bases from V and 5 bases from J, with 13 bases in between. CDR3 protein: CAITQGGTGELFF. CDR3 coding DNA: TGTGCCATAACCCAGGGTGGAACCGGGGAGCTGTTTTTT.

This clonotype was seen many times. In nucleotides, the CDR3 is TGCAGTGCTAGCCCAATGACGGAGAACACTGAAGCTTTCTTT. Translation: CSASPMTENTEAFF. The V call is TRBV20-1, the J call TRBJ1-1; unclear D gene. The V and J ends lost 3 bases and 1 base respectively, with 12 bases between them. This CDR3 is 14 amino acids long. Germline V gene data show CDR1 as DFQATT and CDR2 as SNEGSKA (reference sequence).

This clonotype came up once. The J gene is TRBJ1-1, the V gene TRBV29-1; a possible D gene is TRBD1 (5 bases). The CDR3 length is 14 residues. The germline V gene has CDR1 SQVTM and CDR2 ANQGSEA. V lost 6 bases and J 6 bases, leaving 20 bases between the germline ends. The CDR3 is CSVENGGVLAEAFF. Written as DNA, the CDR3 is TGCAGCGTCGAGAATGGGGGGGTCCTTGCTGAAGCTTTCTTT.

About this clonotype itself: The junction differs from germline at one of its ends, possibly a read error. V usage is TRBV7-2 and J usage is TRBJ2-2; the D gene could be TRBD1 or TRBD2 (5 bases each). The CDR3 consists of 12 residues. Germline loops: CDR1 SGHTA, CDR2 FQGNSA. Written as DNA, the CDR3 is TGTGCCAGCAGTCTAGGGACCGGGGAGCTGGTTTTT. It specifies CASSLGTGELVF.

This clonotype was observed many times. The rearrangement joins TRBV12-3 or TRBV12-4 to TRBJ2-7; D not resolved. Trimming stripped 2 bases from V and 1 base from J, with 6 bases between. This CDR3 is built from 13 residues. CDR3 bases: TGTGCCAGCAGTTTATCGCGGTCCTACGAGCAGTACTTC. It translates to CASSLSRSYEQYF.

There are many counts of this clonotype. CDR3 bases: TGTGCCAGCACCGGAGGCCGCTGGTCTGGGGCCAACGTCCTGACTTTC. Translated: CASTGGRWSGANVLTF. V usage is TRBV7-9 and J usage is TRBJ2-6; D is possibly TRBD2 (5 bases). Trimming took 7 bases from V and 1 from J, leaving 14 bases between them. The CDR3 consists of 16 residues. CDR1 and CDR2 (germline): SEHNR, FQNEAQ (reference sequence).

The CDR3 reads CSARTRGDTEAFF. As DNA, the CDR3 is TGCAGTGCTAGAACACGGGGGGACACTGAAGCTTTCTTT. The genes are TRBV20-1 and TRBJ1-1, with D possibly being TRBD1 (5 bases). Trimming took 2 bases from V and 3 from J, leaving 10 bases between them. From germline, CDR1 is DFQATT and CDR2 SNEGSKA (reference sequence). This CDR3 contains 13 residues.

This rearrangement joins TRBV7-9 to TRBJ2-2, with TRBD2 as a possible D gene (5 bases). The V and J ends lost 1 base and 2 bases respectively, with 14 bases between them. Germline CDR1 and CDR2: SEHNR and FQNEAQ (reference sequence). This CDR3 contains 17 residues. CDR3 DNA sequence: TGTGCCAGCAGCTTAGGCAGGACTTCTGGAAACACCGGGGAGCTGTTTTTT. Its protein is CASSLGRTSGNTGELFF.

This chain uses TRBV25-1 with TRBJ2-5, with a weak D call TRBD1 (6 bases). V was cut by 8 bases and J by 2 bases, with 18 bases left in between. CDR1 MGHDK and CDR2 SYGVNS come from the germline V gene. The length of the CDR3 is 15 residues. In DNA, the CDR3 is TGTGCCAGCGTTCACCCACGAGGACAGCAAGAGACCCAGTACTTC. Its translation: CASVHPRGQQETQYF.

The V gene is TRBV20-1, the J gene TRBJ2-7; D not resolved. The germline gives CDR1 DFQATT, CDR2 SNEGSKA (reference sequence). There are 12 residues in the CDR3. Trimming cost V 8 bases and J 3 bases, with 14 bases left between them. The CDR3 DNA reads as TGCAGTTACCACGGGCCGTACTACGAGCAGTACTTC. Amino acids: CSYHGPYYEQYF.

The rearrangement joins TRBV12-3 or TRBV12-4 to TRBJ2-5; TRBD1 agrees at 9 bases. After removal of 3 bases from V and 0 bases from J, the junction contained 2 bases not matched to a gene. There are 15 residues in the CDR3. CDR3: CASSFGQGNQETQYF. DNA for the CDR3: TGTGCCAGCAGTTTCGGACAGGGGAACCAAGAGACCCAGTACTTC.

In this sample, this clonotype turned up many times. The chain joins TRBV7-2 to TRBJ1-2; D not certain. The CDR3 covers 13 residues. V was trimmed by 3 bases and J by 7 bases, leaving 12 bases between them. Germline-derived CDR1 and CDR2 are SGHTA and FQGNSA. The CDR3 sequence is CASSFGRVAGYTF. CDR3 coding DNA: TGTGCCAGCAGCTTCGGTAGGGTCGCTGGCTACACCTTC.

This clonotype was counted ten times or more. The CDR3 DNA sequence: TGTGCCATCAGTGAGTCCCCCGCGGGAAACCGGGGGCGATCTGGGGCCAACGTCCTGACTTTC. This gives the protein CAISESPAGNRGRSGANVLTF. The rearrangement uses TRBV10-3 and TRBJ2-6; D may be TRBD1 or TRBD2 (6 bases each). The CDR3 spans 21 residues. Germline CDR1 and CDR2: ENHRY and SYGVKD. Trimming took off 0 bases at V and 1 base at J, with 22 bases between the two ends.

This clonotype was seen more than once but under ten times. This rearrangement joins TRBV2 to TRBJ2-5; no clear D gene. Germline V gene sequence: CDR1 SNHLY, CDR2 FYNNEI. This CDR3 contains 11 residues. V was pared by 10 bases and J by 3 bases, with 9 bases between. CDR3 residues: CATTSEETQYF. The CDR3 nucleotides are TGTGCCACCACCAGTGAAGAGACCCAGTACTTC. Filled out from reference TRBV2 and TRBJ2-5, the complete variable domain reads EPEVTQTPSHQVTQMGQEVILRCVPISNHLYFYWYRQILGQKVEFLVSFYNNEISEKSEIFDDQFSVERPDGSNFTLKIRSTKLEDSAMYFCATTSEETQYFGPGTRLLVL.

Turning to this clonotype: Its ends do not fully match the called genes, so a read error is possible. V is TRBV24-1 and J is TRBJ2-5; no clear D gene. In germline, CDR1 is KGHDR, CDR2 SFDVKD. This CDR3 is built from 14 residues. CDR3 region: CASSSYGQQETQYF. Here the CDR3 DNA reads TGTGCCAGCAGTAGCTACGGCCAGCAAGAGACCCAGTACTTC.

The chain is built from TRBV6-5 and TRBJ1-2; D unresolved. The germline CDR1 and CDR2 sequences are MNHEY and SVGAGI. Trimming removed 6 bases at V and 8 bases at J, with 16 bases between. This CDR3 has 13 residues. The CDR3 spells CASREDPTRGYTF. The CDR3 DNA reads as TGTGCCAGCAGAGAAGACCCCACGCGGGGCTACACCTTC.

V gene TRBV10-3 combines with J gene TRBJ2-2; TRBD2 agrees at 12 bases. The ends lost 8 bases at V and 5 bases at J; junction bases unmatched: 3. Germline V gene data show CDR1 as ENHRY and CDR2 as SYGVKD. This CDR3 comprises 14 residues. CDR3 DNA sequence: TGTGCCATCGCAACTAGCGGGAGGACCGGGGAGCTGTTTTTT. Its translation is CAIATSGRTGELFF.

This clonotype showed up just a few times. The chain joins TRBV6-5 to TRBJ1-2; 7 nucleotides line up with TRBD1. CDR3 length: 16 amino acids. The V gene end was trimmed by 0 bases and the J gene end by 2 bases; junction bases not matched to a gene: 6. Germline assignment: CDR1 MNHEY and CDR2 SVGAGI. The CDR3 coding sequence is TGTGCCAGCAGTTACTCAGCCTCAGGGGGGAACTATGGCTACACCTTC. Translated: CASSYSASGGNYGYTF.